These T cell receptor beta chains were read from a single sample in a study of neurological immune-mediated disorders. TCRdb re-called the 5' RACE reads through MiXCR, storing one row per CDR3 protein. The sample records about 84,000 distinct CDR3 sequences, 3.5% to 4.5% being singletons. The sequenced material came from PBMCs. The receptors were gathered from a woman aged 60-75 years with multiple sclerosis. Each CDR3 is given with its conserved first and last residue. A D gene is named only where the DNA matches it firmly. Part of the rows lack a size; the others show once, few, many or a class for expanded clones.

v_gene	d_gene	abundance	j_gene	CDR3aa	CDR3nt
TRBV4-1	-	many	TRBJ2-5	CASSLFRPGGGLVSSQETQYF	TGCGCCAGCAGCCTCTTTCGTCCGGGCGGGGGCCTTGTCTCCTCTCAAGAGACCCAGTACTTC
TRBV5-1	-	many	TRBJ2-1	CASSLEPGSYNEQFF	TGCGCCAGCAGCTTGGAGCCAGGCTCCTACAATGAGCAGTTCTTC
TRBV7-8	-	many	TRBJ1-6	CASSFERSGSPLHF	TGTGCCAGCAGCTTCGAAAGAAGTGGTTCACCCCTCCACTTT
TRBV29-1	TRBD1	many	TRBJ2-1	CSTTGTGTNEQFF	TGCAGCACAACCGGGACAGGGACGAATGAGCAGTTCTTC
TRBV12-3/TRBV12-4	-	many	TRBJ1-3	CASSLGPGQISGNTIYF	TGTGCCAGCAGTTTAGGCCCGGGACAAATCTCTGGAAACACCATATATTTT
TRBV27	-	many	TRBJ2-2	CASSLMAGLGSGELFF	TGTGCCAGCAGTTTAATGGCCGGTCTAGGTTCCGGGGAGCTGTTTTTT
TRBV5-6	TRBD2	many	TRBJ2-3	CASSLERGGADTQYF	TGTGCCAGCAGCTTGGAGCGGGGGGGCGCGGATACGCAGTATTTT
TRBV10-3	TRBD1	many	TRBJ1-1	CAISDPPGQLNTEAFF	TGTGCCATCAGTGATCCCCCGGGACAGCTGAACACTGAAGCTTTCTTT
TRBV7-2	-	many	TRBJ2-6	CASSLAPGANVLTF	TGTGCCAGCAGCTTAGCCCCTGGGGCCAACGTCCTGACTTTC
TRBV27	-	many	TRBJ1-1	CASSLQGRRTEAFF	TGTGCCAGCAGTTTACAGGGTAGAAGGACTGAAGCTTTCTTT
TRBV3-1	-	many	TRBJ1-2	CASSQVPGHPYGYTF	TGTGCCAGCAGCCAAGTTCCGGGACACCCTTATGGCTACACCTTC
TRBV20-1	-	many	TRBJ1-5	CSAPDGGNQPQHF	TGCAGTGCTCCGGACGGCGGCAATCAGCCCCAGCATTTT
TRBV20-1	TRBD1	many	TRBJ1-2	CSATPRGQDEDTF	TGCAGTGCTACCCCTAGGGGACAGGACGAGGACACCTTC
TRBV29-1	-	many	TRBJ2-2	CSVRTGGGGTGELFF	TGCAGCGTCCGGACAGGAGGAGGGGGCACCGGGGAGCTGTTTTTT
TRBV12-3/TRBV12-4	TRBD2	many	TRBJ2-1	CASRGGGRGYYEQFF	TGTGCCAGCAGAGGAGGCGGGCGGGGGTATTATGAGCAGTTCTTC
TRBV4-2	TRBD2	few	TRBJ2-3	CASSQIRGGTDTQYF	TGTGCCAGCAGCCAAATCCGGGGGGGTACAGATACGCAGTATTTT
TRBV7-7	-	many	TRBJ1-1	CASSPLRGSEAFF	TGTGCTAGCAGCCCCCTGAGGGGGAGCGAAGCTTTCTTT
TRBV3-1	TRBD2	many	TRBJ2-3	CASSRNLAGGRADTQYF	TGTGCCAGCAGCCGGAATCTAGCGGGGGGGCGGGCAGATACGCAGTATTTT
TRBV6-6	TRBD2	many	TRBJ2-3	CASRTGTSVTDTQYF	TGTGCCAGCAGAACCGGGACTAGCGTAACAGATACGCAGTATTTT
TRBV7-8	-	-	TRBJ2-7	CASSLGAAGYNYEQYF	TGTGCCAGCAGCTTGGGGGCGGCGGGGTATAACTACGAGCAGTACTTC
TRBV20-1	TRBD1	many	TRBJ1-5	CSAREGQGAFQPQHF	TGCAGTGCTAGGGAAGGACAGGGGGCGTTTCAGCCCCAGCATTTT
TRBV14	-	many	TRBJ2-7	CASSQDRGPYEQYF	TGTGCCAGCAGCCAAGACCGCGGCCCCTACGAGCAGTACTTC
TRBV4-1	-	many	TRBJ2-5	CASSQAQVGETQYF	TGCGCCAGCAGCCAAGCACAGGTGGGGGAGACCCAGTACTTC
TRBV12-3/TRBV12-4	-	many	TRBJ1-3	CATRIGSGNTIYF	TGTGCCACCCGTATTGGATCTGGAAACACCATATATTTT
TRBV3-1	-	once	TRBJ1-3	CASQDWLRSGNTIYF	TGTGCCAGCCAAGATTGGCTCCGCTCTGGAAACACCATATATTTT
TRBV6-5	-	many	TRBJ2-3	CASRKGTYGGTDTQYF	TGTGCCAGCAGGAAGGGTACCTATGGGGGTACAGATACGCAGTATTTT
TRBV29-1	TRBD1	many	TRBJ2-1	CSVVGTGVDNEQFF	TGCAGCGTTGTCGGGACAGGGGTTGACAATGAGCAGTTCTTC
TRBV5-1	TRBD1	many	TRBJ1-1	CASSLRDRGTPPPMNTEAFF	TGCGCCAGCAGCTTGCGTGACAGGGGCACACCACCCCCTATGAACACTGAAGCTTTCTTT
TRBV5-1	-	many	TRBJ1-2	CASSPGPANYGYTF	TGCGCCAGCAGTCCAGGGCCAGCTAACTATGGCTACACCTTC
TRBV20-1	TRBD2	many	TRBJ2-1	CSARVATSGGAYEQFF	TGCAGTGCGAGGGTAGCTACTAGCGGGGGGGCATATGAGCAGTTCTTC
TRBV5-1	-	many	TRBJ2-3	CASSSRTESADTQYF	TGCGCCAGCAGTTCTAGGACAGAGAGTGCAGATACGCAGTATTTT
TRBV7-9	TRBD1	many	TRBJ2-4	CASSTLTGDDDIQYF	TGTGCCAGCAGCACATTGACAGGGGATGATGACATTCAGTACTTC
TRBV6-2/TRBV6-3	-	many	TRBJ2-1	CASREYNEQFF	TGTGCCAGCAGGGAGTACAATGAGCAGTTCTTC
TRBV2	-	many	TRBJ1-3	CASTLQGYGNTIYF	TGTGCCAGCACCCTTCAGGGGTATGGAAACACCATATATTTT
TRBV7-8	-	many	TRBJ2-2	CASSPQTVGELFF	TGTGCCAGCAGCCCTCAGACCGTCGGGGAGCTGTTTTTT
TRBV7-6	-	many	TRBJ1-4	CASTPTGPKSRLFF	TGTGCCAGCACCCCGACCGGGCCGAAAAGCAGGCTGTTTTTT
TRBV6-5	TRBD1	many	TRBJ2-4	CASRTRTGVTQYF	TGTGCCAGCAGGACCCGGACAGGTGTTACCCAGTACTTC
TRBV7-6	-	few	TRBJ1-6	CASQGTYNSPLHF	TGTGCCAGCCAGGGGACCTATAATTCACCCCTCCACTTT
TRBV5-1	TRBD1	many	TRBJ2-3	CASSLRGQGRTDTQYF	TGCGCCAGCAGCTTGAGGGGGCAGGGCCGCACAGATACGCAGTATTTT
TRBV5-1	TRBD1	many	TRBJ1-1	CASSRGQGIVTEAFF	TGCGCCAGCAGCCGGGGACAGGGAATTGTGACTGAAGCTTTCTTT
TRBV27	-	many	TRBJ2-5	CASRPAGGQETQYF	TGTGCCAGCAGACCCGCCGGGGGCCAAGAGACCCAGTACTTC
TRBV28	-	-	TRBJ2-5	CASSIQGGFQVTQYF	TGTGCCAGCAGCATCCAAGGGGGGTTCCAAGTGACCCAGTACTTC